This T cell receptor (beta chain) was identified during a study of cytomegalovirus exposure and HLA in healthy donors. Use of 60 Vbeta and 13 Jbeta primers characterized the PCR. Measured with immunoSEQ multiplex PCR; TCRdb has only the in-frame clones, and not every one. The sample consists of 55,000 to 70,000 clones, more than 70% of them appearing once. This CDR3 is built from 15 residues. The germline V gene has CDR1 MGHRA and CDR2 YSYEKL. The V end lost 3 bases, the J end lost 1 base, and 13 bases lay between the germline ends. Overall study results and limits: In an earlier analysis, about 90% or about 30%: the productive usage of most TCR beta V segments.

Note on this clone: The antigen remains undetermined.

Sequenced input: PBMCs. This sequence was found in a woman aged 25 to 39 in good health and CMV-seronegative. The chain uses TRBV4-1 and TRBJ2-7; tentative D call: TRBD2 (6 bases). Written as DNA, the CDR3 is TGCGCCAGCAGCCAGGACGGAGGGCCTTCCTACGAGCAGTACTTC. Its protein is CASSQDGGPSYEQYF.